Below, 32 T cell receptor beta chains from the same sample are listed, as sequenced in a study of CD8 T cells in Susac syndrome (dated by TCRdb to the late 2010s). Library preparation used the immunoSEQ multiplex PCR assay. RNA was extracted using the RNeasy kit, and roughly 0.45 to 1 ug of the RNA was reverse transcribed with random hexamers. TCRdb reprocessed the public reads (quality trimming at Q25 with fastp, clone calling with MiXCR) and kept in-frame beta chains. Identical CDR3 protein sequences are pooled into one entry, listed with their most common genes and DNA. Present in this sample are some 110,000 distinct CDR3 sequences, more than 80% of which were seen just once. The ten top clones hold more than 0.25% of the sample. The sequenced material came from CD8+ T cells from PBMCs. These receptors were taken from a human donor with multiple sclerosis.

The J gene is TRBJ2-7, the V gene TRBV29-1, with TRBD1 as a possible D gene (5 bases). Germline V gene data show CDR1 as SQVTM and CDR2 as ANQGSEA. The germline V and J ends were trimmed by 1 base and 1 base, with 14 bases remaining between them. CDR3 size: 15 residues. The DNA of the CDR3 is TGCAGCGTTGAAGGCCTAGGCCAGGGTTCCTACGAGCAGTACTTC. Encoded protein: CSVEGLGQGSYEQYF.

The chain recombines TRBV4-1 with TRBJ1-2; a possible D gene is TRBD1 (6 bases). V lost 0 bases to trimming and J lost 2 bases, with 10 bases between them. Germline assignment: CDR1 MGHRA and CDR2 YSYEKL. The CDR3 has 15 amino acids. For the CDR3, the DNA is TGCGCCAGCAGCCAAGACAGGGGTTCCAACTATGGCTACACCTTC. It translates to CASSQDRGSNYGYTF.

CDR3 sequence (DNA): TGTGCCAGCAGCCCTTCAATAGCGGGAGATTACGAGCAGTACGTC. It yields the protein CASSPSIAGDYEQYV. The chain joins TRBV2 to TRBJ2-7; 9 bases fit TRBD2. The V gene's germline CDR1 is SNHLY and CDR2 FYNNEI. After removal of 6 bases from V and 4 bases from J, the junction contained 10 bases not matched to a gene. The CDR3 is 15 amino acids.

The genes are TRBV21-1 and TRBJ2-7; TRBD1, as called in the table, went unchecked against the DNA. TRBV21-1 counts as a pseudogene. This CDR3 contains 15 residues. The CDR3 DNA reads as TGTGCCAGCAGCCACTCCGGGACAGGGAATGAGGAGCAGTACTTC. Protein sequence: CASSHSGTGNEEQYF.

CDR3: CASSFTGRTEAFF. In DNA form, the CDR3 reads TGTGCCAGCAGCTTTACAGGACGCACTGAAGCTTTCTTT. The rearrangement joins TRBV7-9 to TRBJ1-1, with D possibly TRBD1 on 5 matching bases. The V gene lost 3 bases and the J gene lost 4 bases, with 9 bases spanning the gap. This CDR3 has 13 amino acids. Germline V gene sequence: CDR1 SEHNR, CDR2 FQNEAQ (reference sequence). The full variable domain, in which reference TRBV7-9 and TRBJ1-1 provide the parts outside the CDR3, is DTGVSQNPRHKITKRGQNVTFRCDPISEHNRLYWYRQTLGQGPEFLTYFQNEAQLEKSRLLSDRFSAERPKGSFSTLEIQRTEQGDSAMYLCASSFTGRTEAFFGQGTRLTVV.

V is TRBV5-6 and J is TRBJ2-7; TRBD1 matches at 7 bases. From germline, CDR1 is SGHDT and CDR2 YYEEEE. The CDR3 has 13 amino acids. The J segment lost 3 bases and the V segment lost 2 bases, leaving 2 bases of the junction unmatched. The CDR3 DNA sequence: TGTGCCAGCAGCTTAAGACAGGGCTACGAGCAGTACGTC. This gives the protein CASSLRQGYEQYV.

V and J are TRBV29-1 and TRBJ1-5, with D uncertain. The V end lost 2 bases, the J end lost 0 bases, and 5 bases lay between the germline ends. Per germline, CDR1 SQVTM and CDR2 ANQGSEA. This CDR3 contains 13 residues. CDR3: CSVETGSNQPQHF. The CDR3 bases are TGCAGCGTTGAAACGGGTAGCAATCAGCCCCAGCATTTT. The whole variable domain, remainder taken from reference TRBV29-1 and TRBJ1-5, is SAVISQKPSRDICQRGTSLTIQCQVDSQVTMMFWYRQQPGQSLTLIATANQGSEATYESGFVIDKFPISRPNLTFSTLTVSNMSPEDSSIYLCSVETGSNQPQHFGDGTRLSIL.

V and J are TRBV9 and TRBJ2-1; no clear D gene. Per the germline V gene, CDR1 is SGDLS and CDR2 is YYNGEE. CDR3 length equals 16 residues. Trimming pared 0 bases from V and 0 bases from J, leaving 10 bases between. In nucleotides, the CDR3 is TGTGCCAGCAGCGTAGATGGCAGGAGCTCCTACAATGAGCAGTTCTTC. Amino acid sequence: CASSVDGRSSYNEQFF.

V and J are TRBV4-1 and TRBJ1-1, with D possibly TRBD1 on 5 matching bases. This CDR3 has 15 residues. Germline values: CDR1 MGHRA, CDR2 YSYEKL. V lost 4 bases, J lost 1 base, and 13 bases lay in between. As DNA, the CDR3 is TGCGCCAGCAGCCCTACCTTTACAGGGAACACTGAAGCTTTCTTT. This translates into CASSPTFTGNTEAFF.

The chain carries TRBV19 and TRBJ2-1; TRBD2 matches at 15 bases. The CDR3 is 16 amino acids. V dropped 5 bases and J dropped 9; count of bases not matched to a gene: 8. Germline CDR1 is LNHDA and CDR2 is SQIVND (reference sequence). CDR3: CASSPGTSGGFGEQFF. The CDR3, as DNA: TGTGCCAGTAGTCCTGGGACTAGCGGGGGGTTTGGTGAGCAGTTCTTC.

The CDR3 DNA follows: TGCGCCAGCAGCCAAGCGGGGCGGGAGATAAACTATGGCTACACCTTC. Translation: CASSQAGREINYGYTF. V usage is TRBV4-1 and J usage is TRBJ1-2, with D possibly TRBD1 on 5 matching bases. The CDR3 runs to 16 residues. The germline gives CDR1 MGHRA, CDR2 YSYEKL. V was trimmed by 1 base and J by 2 bases, leaving 14 bases between them.

This chain uses TRBV9 with TRBJ2-3; D remains ambiguous. The V gene lost 0 bases and the J gene lost 4 bases, with 3 bases spanning the gap. The CDR3 spans 12 residues. Germline V gene lookup returns CDR1 SGDLS and CDR2 YYNGEE. CDR3 in amino acids: CASSVVPDTQYF. The CDR3 region has the DNA TGTGCCAGCAGCGTAGTTCCAGATACGCAGTATTTT.

This clonotype was detected only once. The CDR3 region has the DNA TGTGCCAGCAGTTCATCAACTCGGGGCGAGGATCAGTTCTTC. Translating it yields CASSSSTRGEDQFF. V and J are TRBV27 and TRBJ2-1, with D perhaps being TRBD1 or TRBD2 (5 bases each). The CDR3 runs to 14 residues. CDR1 is MNHEY and CDR2 is SMNVEV in the germline V gene (reference sequence). V lost 4 bases and J 13 bases, leaving 20 bases between the germline ends.

The chain links TRBV6-1 to TRBJ2-2; 9 nucleotides agree with TRBD1. The V segment lost 9 bases and the J segment 6 bases; nucleotides outside the gene matches: 2. The CDR3 consists of 12 residues. Germline-derived CDR1 and CDR2 are MNHNS and SASEGT. The CDR3, as DNA: TGTGCCAGGGGGGACAGGGCCGGGGAGCTGTTTTTT. Protein: CARGDRAGELFF.

The V call is TRBV7-6, the J call TRBJ1-1, with D hard to call. With 8 bases removed from V and 0 bases from J, the gap between germline ends came to 10 bases. CDR3 length: 13 residues. Germline CDR1 is SGHVS and CDR2 is FNYEAQ. The CDR3 DNA is TGTGCCAGCTCAGGACCGATGAACACTGAAGCTTTCTTT. Protein: CASSGPMNTEAFF.

V is TRBV10-3 and J is TRBJ2-4; weak D call: TRBD1 (6 bases). This CDR3 is built from 17 residues. Germline assignment: CDR1 ENHRY and CDR2 SYGVKD. V was shortened by 0 bases and J by 7 bases, with 19 bases between the two germline ends. DNA for the CDR3: TGTGCCATCAGTGAGTCGCTGGACAGACGATTCTGGAACATTCAGTACTTC. As protein: CAISESLDRRFWNIQYF.

The rearrangement joins TRBV6-5 to TRBJ1-2, with 10 bases matching TRBD1. Germline CDR1 and CDR2: MNHEY and SVGAGI. The J segment lost 6 bases and the V segment lost 6 bases, leaving 10 bases of the junction unmatched. The CDR3 spans 15 residues. The CDR3 reads CASSYGGGTGDGYTF. In DNA, the CDR3 is TGTGCCAGCAGCTACGGAGGAGGGACAGGGGATGGCTACACCTTC.

The V gene is TRBV25-1, the J gene TRBJ2-7; no definite D call. Trimming stripped 2 bases from V and 1 base from J, with 6 bases between. From germline, CDR1 is MGHDK and CDR2 SYGVNS. The CDR3 is made up of 13 amino acids. CDR3: CASSEDGSYEQYV. The CDR3 DNA sequence: TGTGCCAGCAGTGAAGATGGATCCTACGAGCAGTACGTC.

The V gene is TRBV14, the J gene TRBJ1-2, with D tentatively TRBD1 (5 bases). Trimming shortened V by 9 bases and J by 7 bases, and 12 bases separated the two germline ends. Germline V lookup: CDR1 SGHDN, CDR2 FVKESK. CDR3 length: 11 residues. The CDR3 reads CASHGTAGYTF. The CDR3 coding sequence is TGTGCCAGTCACGGGACGGCTGGCTACACCTTC.

The chain carries TRBV20-1 and TRBJ1-4; D perhaps matches TRBD1 (6 bases). Germline V gives CDR1 DFQATT, CDR2 SNEGSKA (reference sequence). This CDR3 has 14 amino acids. Between the trimmed V and J ends, which lost 6 bases and 1 base, there was a span of 12 bases. CDR3 sequence reads: CSAGGLLTNEKLFF. CDR3 nucleotides: TGCAGTGCCGGGGGGCTTCTAACTAATGAAAAACTGTTTTTT.

The rearrangement links TRBV19 to TRBJ2-7; no definite D call. Trimming stripped 3 bases from V and 1 base from J, with 10 bases between. Germline V gives CDR1 LNHDA, CDR2 SQIVND (reference sequence). The length of the CDR3 is 14 residues. The CDR3 here is CASSIGGSSYEQYF. Written as DNA, the CDR3 is TGTGCCAGTAGTATTGGTGGCAGTTCCTACGAGCAGTACTTC.

V gene TRBV7-7 combines with J gene TRBJ2-5; 10 bases are shared with TRBD2. Unmatched junction bases numbered 19, after V lost 10 bases and J lost 5 bases. CDR3 length equals 17 residues. From germline, CDR1 is SSHAT and CDR2 FNYEAQ (reference sequence). DNA for the CDR3: TGTGCCAACCTGGGCCTAGCGGGGGCCCTAGGGAAGGAGACCCAGTACTTC. This codes for CANLGLAGALGKETQYF.

In its sample, this clonotype was seen once. This sequence joins TRBV19 and TRBJ1-5; the D gene is possibly TRBD1 (5 bases). The CDR3 consists of 13 residues. The germline V gene has CDR1 LNHDA and CDR2 SQIVND (reference sequence). The ends were cut back, 8 bases at V and 4 bases at J, with 12 bases in the middle. The DNA for the CDR3 is TGTGCCAGTCTAGACAGTCTAAATCAGCCCCAGCATTTT. The encoded protein is CASLDSLNQPQHF. Full variable domain (missing parts from reference TRBV19 and TRBJ1-5): DGGITQSPKYLFRKEGQNVTLSCEQNLNHDAMYWYRQDPGQGLRLIYYSQIVNDFQKGDIAEGYSVSREKKESFPLTVTSAQKNPTAFYLCASLDSLNQPQHFGDGTRLSIL.

The chain has TRBV13 and TRBJ2-5; 9 nucleotides line up with TRBD2. The CDR3 runs 17 residues. CDR1 and CDR2 from the germline V gene are PRHDT and FYEKMQ (reference sequence). Unmatched junction bases numbered 8, after V lost 1 base and J lost 2 bases. CDR3 sequence: CASSLVGSGSRQETQYF. The CDR3 nucleotides read TGTGCCAGCAGCTTAGTGGGTAGCGGGAGTCGTCAAGAGACCCAGTACTTC. The full variable domain, with the rest looked up from reference TRBV13 and TRBJ2-5, is AAGVIQSPRHLIKEKRETATLKCYPIPRHDTVYWYQQGPGQDPQFLISFYEKMQSDKGSIPDRFSAQQFSDYHSELNMSSLELGDSALYFCASSLVGSGSRQETQYFGPGTRLLVL.

This rearrangement joins TRBV19 to TRBJ1-1; TRBD1 might be the D (5 bases). Germline CDR1 reads LNHDA; CDR2 reads SQIVND (reference sequence). V was trimmed by 3 bases and J by 4 bases, leaving 15 bases between them. The length of the CDR3 is 15 residues. The CDR3 spells CASSITRAGTTEAFF. In DNA, the CDR3 is TGTGCCAGTAGTATTACCCGGGCAGGGACCACTGAAGCTTTCTTT.

The chain joins TRBV5-4 to TRBJ1-3; D gene ambiguous. Trimming took 2 bases from V and 0 from J, leaving 6 bases between them. This CDR3 is built from 14 residues. Germline CDR1 SGHNT, CDR2 YYREEE (reference sequence). DNA of the CDR3: TGTGCCAGCAGCTTAGGGTACTCTGGAAACACCATATATTTT. Translated, it gives CASSLGYSGNTIYF.

In its sample, this clonotype was seen a few times. The CDR3 reads CASSQRVFKLEYF. The DNA of the CDR3 is TGTGCCAGCAGCCAACGAGTTTTCAAGTTGGAGTACTTC. The J gene is TRBJ2-5, the V gene TRBV4-2, with D unclear. The germline V gene encodes CDR1 LGHNA and CDR2 YNFKEQ. V lost 2 bases to trimming and J lost 12 bases, with 16 bases between them. This CDR3 spans 13 amino acids.

This clonotype was observed once. This chain links TRBV7-9 with TRBJ2-7; 11 nucleotides match TRBD2. The germline V gene has CDR1 SEHNR and CDR2 FQNEAQ (reference sequence). CDR3 length equals 17 residues. V gave up 2 bases and J gave up 2 bases; unmatched junction bases: 8. In DNA form, the CDR3 reads TGTGCCAGCAGCTTATCGCTAGCGGGAGGCATGACCTACGAGCAGTACGTC. Translating gives CASSLSLAGGMTYEQYV.

The chain joins TRBV28 to TRBJ2-4; D remains unclear. The V gene's germline CDR1 is MDHEN and CDR2 SYDVKM. CDR3 size: 13 residues. The V end lost 4 bases, the J end lost 8 bases, and 12 bases lay between the germline ends. DNA for the CDR3: TGTGCCAGCAGTTCCCCAACTCGAGACATTCAGTACTTC. It translates to CASSSPTRDIQYF.

J is TRBJ2-7 and V is TRBV27; D remains ambiguous. The CDR3 covers 15 residues. Germline assignment: CDR1 MNHEY and CDR2 SMNVEV (reference sequence). V was clipped by 6 bases and J by 3 bases, with 18 bases between them. The CDR3 DNA sequence: TGTGCCAGCAGCCCCAGCGTCGGCACAGACTACGAGCAGTACGTC. Residues: CASSPSVGTDYEQYV.

The sample holds one count of this clonotype. The chain joins TRBV20-1 to TRBJ1-5; D ambiguous. The CDR3 runs 14 residues. In germline, CDR1 is DFQATT, CDR2 SNEGSKA (reference sequence). The V gene lost 0 bases and the J gene lost 0 bases, with 6 bases spanning the gap. The CDR3 DNA follows: TGCAGTGCTAGAGAGAGGGATAGCAATCAGCCCCAGCATTTT. Translating it yields CSARERDSNQPQHF.

This sequence joins TRBV5-1 and TRBJ1-5; no definite D call. The V end lost 0 bases, the J end lost 6 bases, and 7 bases lay between the germline ends. CDR1 is SGHRS and CDR2 is YFSETQ in the germline V gene. This CDR3 has 13 amino acids. The CDR3 protein is CASSLASGQPQHF. In DNA, the CDR3 is TGCGCCAGCAGCTTGGCGTCGGGTCAGCCCCAGCATTTT.